This TCR beta chain was captured in a study of cytotoxic CD8 clonotypes in ibrutinib-treated CLL. General observations from the study: There were few public clonotypes, and on treatment they contracted or stayed stable.

Assay used: immunoSEQ multiplex PCR; TCRdb lists only in-frame clones, some missing. The sample consists of about 300,000 clones, 76% of them appearing once. About this clone itself: Antigen: not known.

Trimming shortened V by 2 bases and J by 4 bases, and 10 bases separated the two germline ends. CDR1 is SGHTS and CDR2 is YDEGEE in the germline V gene. The CDR3 is 13 amino acids. The sequencing here drew on PBMCs, taken at disease progression, from a patient treated with ibrutinib. The V and J genes are TRBV5-8 and TRBJ2-7, with D possibly TRBD2 on 5 matching bases. The sequence was obtained from a human donor with chronic lymphocytic leukemia. The CDR3 reads CASSFGVTYEQYF. For the CDR3, the DNA is TGTGCCAGCAGCTTCGGGGTCACTTACGAGCAGTACTTC.